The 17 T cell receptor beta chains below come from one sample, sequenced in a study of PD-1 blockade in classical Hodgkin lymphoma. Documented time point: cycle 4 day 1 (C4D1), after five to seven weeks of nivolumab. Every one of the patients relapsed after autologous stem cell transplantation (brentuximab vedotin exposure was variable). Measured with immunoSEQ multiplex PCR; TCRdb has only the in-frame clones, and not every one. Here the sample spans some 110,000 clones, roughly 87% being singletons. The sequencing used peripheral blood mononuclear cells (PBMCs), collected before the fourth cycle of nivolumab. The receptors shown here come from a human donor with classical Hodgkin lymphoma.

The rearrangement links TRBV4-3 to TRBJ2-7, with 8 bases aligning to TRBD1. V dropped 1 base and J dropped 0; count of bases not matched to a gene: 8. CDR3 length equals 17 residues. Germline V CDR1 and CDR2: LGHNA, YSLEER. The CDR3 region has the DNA TGCGCCAGCAGCCAAGGGCTTCGGACAGGGACCTCCTACGAGCAGTACTTC. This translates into CASSQGLRTGTSYEQYF.

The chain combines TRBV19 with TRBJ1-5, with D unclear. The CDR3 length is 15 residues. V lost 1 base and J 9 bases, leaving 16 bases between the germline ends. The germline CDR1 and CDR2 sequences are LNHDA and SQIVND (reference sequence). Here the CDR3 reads CASSIGHTPARPQHF. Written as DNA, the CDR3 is TGTGCCAGTAGTATAGGACACACTCCGGCGCGGCCCCAGCATTTT.

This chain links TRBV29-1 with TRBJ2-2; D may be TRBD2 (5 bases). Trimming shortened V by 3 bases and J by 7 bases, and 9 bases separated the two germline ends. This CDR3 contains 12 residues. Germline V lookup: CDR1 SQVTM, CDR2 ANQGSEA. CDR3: CSVDRGGGELFF. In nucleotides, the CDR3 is TGCAGCGTTGACCGAGGAGGCGGGGAGCTGTTTTTT.

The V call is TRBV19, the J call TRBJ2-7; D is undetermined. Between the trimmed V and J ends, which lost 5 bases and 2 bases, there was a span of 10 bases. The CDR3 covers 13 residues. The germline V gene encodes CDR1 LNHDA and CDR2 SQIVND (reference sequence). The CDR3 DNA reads TGTGCCAGTAGTCCCAACAGAGCCTACGAGCAGTACTTC. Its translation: CASSPNRAYEQYF.

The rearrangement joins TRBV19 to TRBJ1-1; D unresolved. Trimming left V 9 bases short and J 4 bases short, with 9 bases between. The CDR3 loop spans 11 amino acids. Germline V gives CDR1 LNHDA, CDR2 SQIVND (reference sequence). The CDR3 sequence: CASAHLTEAFF. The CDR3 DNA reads TGTGCCAGCGCACACCTCACTGAAGCTTTCTTT.

CDR3 loop: CASSSSGGWSNQPQHF. Here the CDR3 DNA reads TGTGCCAGTAGCTCTTCAGGGGGCTGGAGCAATCAGCCCCAGCATTTT. The chain carries TRBV19 and TRBJ1-5; 8 nucleotides match TRBD1. Germline values: CDR1 LNHDA, CDR2 SQIVND (reference sequence). V gave up 6 bases and J gave up 1 base; unmatched junction bases: 8. The CDR3 sequence is 16 residues long.

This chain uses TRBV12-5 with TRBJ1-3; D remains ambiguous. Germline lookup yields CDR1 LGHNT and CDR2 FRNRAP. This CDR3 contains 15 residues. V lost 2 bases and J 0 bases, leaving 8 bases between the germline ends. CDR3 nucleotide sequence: TGTGCTAGTGGTTTGTCCGGAGTCTCTGGAAACACCATATATTTT. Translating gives CASGLSGVSGNTIYF.

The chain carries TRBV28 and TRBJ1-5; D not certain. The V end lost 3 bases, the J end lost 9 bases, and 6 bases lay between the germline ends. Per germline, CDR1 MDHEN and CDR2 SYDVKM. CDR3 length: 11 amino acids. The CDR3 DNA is TGTGCCAGCAGTTTCCATCGGCCCCAGCATTTT. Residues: CASSFHRPQHF.

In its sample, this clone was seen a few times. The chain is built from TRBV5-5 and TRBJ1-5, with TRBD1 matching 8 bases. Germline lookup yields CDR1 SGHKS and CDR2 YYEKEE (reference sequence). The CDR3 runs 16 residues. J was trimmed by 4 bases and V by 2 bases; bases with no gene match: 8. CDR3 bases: TGTGCCAGCAGCTTTATCGGGACAGGCACAAATCAGCCCCAGCATTTT. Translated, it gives CASSFIGTGTNQPQHF.

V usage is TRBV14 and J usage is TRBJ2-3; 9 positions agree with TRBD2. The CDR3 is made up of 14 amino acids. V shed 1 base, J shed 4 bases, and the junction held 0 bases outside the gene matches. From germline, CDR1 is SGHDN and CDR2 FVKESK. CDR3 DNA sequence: TGTGCCAGCAGCCAAGGGACTAGCGCAGATACGCAGTATTTT. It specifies CASSQGTSADTQYF.

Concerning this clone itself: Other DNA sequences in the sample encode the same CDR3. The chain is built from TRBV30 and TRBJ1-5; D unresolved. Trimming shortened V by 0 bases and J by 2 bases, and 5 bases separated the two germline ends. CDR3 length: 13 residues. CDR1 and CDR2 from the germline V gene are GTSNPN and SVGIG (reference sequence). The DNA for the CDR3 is TGTGCCTGGAGTGTACGCGGCAATCAGCCCCAGCATTTT. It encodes CAWSVRGNQPQHF.

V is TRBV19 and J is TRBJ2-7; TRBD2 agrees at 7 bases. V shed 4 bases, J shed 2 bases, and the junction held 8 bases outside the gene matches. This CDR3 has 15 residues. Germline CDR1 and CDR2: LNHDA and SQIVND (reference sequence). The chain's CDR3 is CASSKREGTAYEQYF. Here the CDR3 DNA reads TGTGCCAGTAGTAAGAGGGAGGGCACTGCCTACGAGCAGTACTTC. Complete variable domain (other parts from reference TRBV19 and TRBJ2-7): DGGITQSPKYLFRKEGQNVTLSCEQNLNHDAMYWYRQDPGQGLRLIYYSQIVNDFQKGDIAEGYSVSREKKESFPLTVTSAQKNPTAFYLCASSKREGTAYEQYFGPGTRLTVT.

The CDR3 coding sequence is TGTGCCAGCTCACTACGGGACTTCCAAGAGACCCAGTACTTC. Translation gives CASSLRDFQETQYF. V gene TRBV18 combines with J gene TRBJ2-5; D is possibly TRBD2 (6 bases). This CDR3 contains 14 residues. The V gene lost 4 bases and the J gene lost 1 base, with 10 bases spanning the gap. Germline CDR1 reads KGHSH; CDR2 reads LQKENI. The variable domain in full, completed from reference TRBV18 and TRBJ2-5, reads NAGVMQNPRHLVRRRGQEARLRCSPMKGHSHVYWYRQLPEEGLKFMVYLQKENIIDESGMPKERFSAEFPKEGPSILRIQQVVRGDSAAYFCASSLRDFQETQYFGPGTRLLVL.

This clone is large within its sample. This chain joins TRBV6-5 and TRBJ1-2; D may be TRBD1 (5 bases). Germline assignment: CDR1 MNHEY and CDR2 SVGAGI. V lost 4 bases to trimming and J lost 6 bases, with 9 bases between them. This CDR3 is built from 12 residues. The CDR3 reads CASSWGGDGYTF. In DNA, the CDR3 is TGTGCCAGCAGTTGGGGGGGGGATGGCTACACCTTC.

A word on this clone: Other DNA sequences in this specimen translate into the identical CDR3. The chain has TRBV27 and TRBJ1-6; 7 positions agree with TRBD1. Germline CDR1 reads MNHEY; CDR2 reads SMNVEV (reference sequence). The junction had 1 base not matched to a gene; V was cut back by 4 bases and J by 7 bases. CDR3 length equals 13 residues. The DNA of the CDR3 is TGTGCCAGCAGTTGGGACAGAAATTCACCCCTCCACTTT. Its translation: CASSWDRNSPLHF.

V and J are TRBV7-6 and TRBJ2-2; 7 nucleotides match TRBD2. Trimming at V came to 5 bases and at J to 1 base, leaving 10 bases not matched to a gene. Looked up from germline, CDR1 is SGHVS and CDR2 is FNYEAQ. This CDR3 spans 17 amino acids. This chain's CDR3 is CASSHRRSGGNTGELFF. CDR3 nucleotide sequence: TGTGCCAGCAGCCACCGGAGATCGGGGGGGAACACCGGGGAGCTGTTTTTT.

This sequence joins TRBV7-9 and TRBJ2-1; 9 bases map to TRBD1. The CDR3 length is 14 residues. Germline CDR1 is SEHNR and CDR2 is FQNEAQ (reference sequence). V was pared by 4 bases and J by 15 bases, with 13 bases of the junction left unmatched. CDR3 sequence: CASSSGTGLQTWFF. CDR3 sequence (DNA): TGTGCCAGCAGCTCCGGGACAGGGTTACAGACATGGTTCTTC.